A selection of T cell receptor beta chains follows, all from one sample in a study of T cell changes during pregnancy in multiple sclerosis. Using immunoSEQ multiplex PCR, the repertoire was profiled, and TCRdb retains in-frame clones only, with some absent. The top ten hold about 11% of the sample, which has approximately 32,000 clones, 89% seen once. The sample consisted of CD8+ T cells from peripheral blood mononuclear cells, taken in the second trimester of pregnancy. These receptor sequences come from a female donor with multiple sclerosis, enrolled in a pregnancy study. CDR3s include the opening cysteine and the closing phenylalanine or tryptophan. Fields, in order: V gene, clone size, D gene, J gene, CDR3 protein, CDR3 DNA. A D gene is named only where the DNA matches it firmly. The size field is filled for only some rows; it gives once, few, many or a size class.

V: TRBV10-2
size: -
D: TRBD2
J: TRBJ2-2
CDR3: CASSDLSSGRRSGANTGELFF
DNA: TGCGCCAGCAGTGATTTGTCTAGCGGGAGGCGCAGCGGGGCGAACACCGGGGAGCTGTTTTTT

V: TRBV29-1
size: -
D: -
J: TRBJ1-1
CDR3: CSVDEGGATEAFF
DNA: TGCAGCGTTGATGAGGGGGGGGCCACTGAAGCTTTCTTT

V: TRBV18
size: -
D: TRBD1
J: TRBJ2-2
CDR3: CASSHGQGAAGELFF
DNA: TGTGCCAGCTCGCACGGACAGGGGGCCGCCGGGGAGCTGTTTTTT

V: TRBV7-2
size: -
D: TRBD1
J: TRBJ2-5
CDR3: CASSSYPRGPQETQYF
DNA: TGTGCCAGCAGCTCCTACCCAAGGGGGCCACAAGAGACCCAGTACTTC

V: TRBV6-5
size: -
D: -
J: TRBJ1-5
CDR3: CASSSWPTGHQPQHF
DNA: TGTGCCAGCAGTTCCTGGCCGACAGGCCATCAGCCCCAGCATTTT

V: TRBV9
size: -
D: -
J: TRBJ2-7
CDR3: CASSPSSLDEQYF
DNA: TGTGCCAGCAGCCCCTCAAGCCTGGACGAGCAGTACTTC

V: TRBV15
size: medium-sized
D: TRBD1
J: TRBJ2-7
CDR3: CATSTLRQGDDEQYF
DNA: TGTGCCACCTCTACCCTGCGACAGGGGGACGACGAGCAGTACTTC

V: TRBV14
size: -
D: -
J: TRBJ2-1
CDR3: CASSLAETYNEQFF
DNA: TGTGCCAGCAGCCTAGCGGAGACCTACAATGAGCAGTTCTTC

V: TRBV9
size: -
D: TRBD1
J: TRBJ1-3
CDR3: CASSARGERGNTIYF
DNA: TGTGCCAGCAGCGCCAGGGGGGAACGAGGAAACACCATATATTTT

V: TRBV7-9
size: -
D: TRBD2
J: TRBJ2-7
CDR3: CASSPRTPAGGIYEQYF
DNA: TGTGCCAGCAGCCCGCGGACCCCCGCGGGGGGGATCTACGAGCAGTACTTC

V: TRBV13
size: -
D: -
J: TRBJ2-2
CDR3: CASSLGLGGGTGELFF
DNA: TGTGCCAGCAGCTTAGGATTGGGAGGGGGCACCGGGGAGCTGTTTTTT

V: TRBV15
size: -
D: TRBD1
J: TRBJ1-2
CDR3: CATSRDRGLEAGYTF
DNA: TGTGCCACCAGCAGAGACAGGGGGCTAGAAGCTGGCTACACCTTC

V: TRBV28
size: -
D: TRBD1
J: TRBJ2-7
CDR3: CASREPGQPPYEQYF
DNA: TGTGCCAGCAGGGAACCGGGACAGCCTCCTTACGAGCAGTACTTC

V: TRBV13
size: -
D: -
J: TRBJ2-3
CDR3: CASSPGTLSTDTQYF
DNA: TGTGCCAGCAGCCCCGGGACACTTAGCACAGATACGCAGTATTTT

V: TRBV10-2
size: -
D: TRBD1
J: TRBJ2-7
CDR3: CASSPRDRVYEQYF
DNA: TGCGCCAGCAGTCCCCGGGACAGGGTCTACGAGCAGTACTTC

V: TRBV28
size: -
D: TRBD1
J: TRBJ1-1
CDR3: CASSLGGQAPEAFF
DNA: TGTGCCAGCAGTTTAGGGGGACAGGCCCCCGAAGCTTTCTTT

V: TRBV28
size: many
D: -
J: TRBJ2-7
CDR3: CASSFRPGFNEQYF
DNA: TGTGCCAGCAGTTTTAGACCAGGGTTTAACGAGCAGTACTTC

V: TRBV25-1
size: -
D: -
J: TRBJ1-5
CDR3: CASSGATGNNQPQHF
DNA: TGTGCCAGCAGTGGGGCTACAGGGAACAATCAGCCCCAGCATTTT

V: TRBV28
size: -
D: -
J: TRBJ2-7
CDR3: CASSLGDYEQYF
DNA: TGTGCCAGCAGTTTGGGAGACTACGAGCAGTACTTC

V: TRBV10-3
size: -
D: -
J: TRBJ2-1
CDR3: CATTGGTRQGQLNEQFF
DNA: TGTGCCACCACGGGGGGAACGCGACAGGGGCAACTTAATGAGCAGTTCTTC

V: TRBV19
size: -
D: TRBD1
J: TRBJ1-1
CDR3: CASSILPGGNTEAFF
DNA: TGTGCCAGTAGTATCCTCCCAGGGGGCAACACTGAAGCTTTCTTT

V: TRBV6-6
size: -
D: TRBD1
J: TRBJ1-5
CDR3: CASSSTGKGQPQHF
DNA: TGTGCCAGCAGTTCGACAGGGAAGGGTCAGCCCCAGCATTTT

V: TRBV11-2
size: -
D: -
J: TRBJ1-2
CDR3: CASSSGQGPRGYTF
DNA: TGTGCCAGCAGCTCTGGACAAGGTCCTCGTGGCTACACCTTC

V: TRBV10-1
size: -
D: TRBD2
J: TRBJ2-7
CDR3: CASSPGSLAAYEQYF
DNA: TGCGCCAGCAGCCCCGGGAGCCTAGCGGCCTACGAGCAGTACTTC

V: TRBV27
size: -
D: TRBD1
J: TRBJ1-2
CDR3: CASTDGTAHGYTF
DNA: TGTGCCAGCACCGACGGGACAGCCCATGGCTACACCTTC

V: TRBV29-1
size: -
D: -
J: TRBJ1-5
CDR3: CSVEDKNSNQPQHF
DNA: TGCAGCGTTGAAGACAAAAATAGCAATCAGCCCCAGCATTTT